This T cell receptor beta chain was observed in a study of regulatory T cells in long-lasting Graves disease. Time point reported: newly diagnosed GD, antithyroid drugs for less than 3 months. The TCR library used RNA extracted from PBMCs. Study-level points and caveats: Under persistent disease, TRBV28, TRBJ1-2 and TRBJ2-5 were used preferentially.

This clonotype was recorded at least ten times. Antigen: not known. Germline CDR1 SEHNR, CDR2 FQNEAQ (reference sequence). This CDR3 is 14 amino acids long. V lost 4 bases to trimming and J lost 1 base, with 10 bases between them. Assembly of TCR beta libraries relied on iRepertoire HTBI primers together with Arm-PCR of CDR3 regions. TCRdb processed the multiplex PCR reads anew with MiXCR; each CDR3 protein has one entry. Among hundreds of thousands of distinct CDR3 sequences listed, 15% to 20% were seen once. The same data also contributed to another study, on T cells in Graves' hyperthyroidism and ophthalmopathy. That work contributes: Before onset, by a median of 6.5 months, the model predicted ophthalmopathy.

The sequence derives from a woman younger than 45 with Graves disease. The chain couples TRBV7-9 to TRBJ1-1; no clear D gene. Sequencing was performed on peripheral blood mononuclear cells (PBMCs), taken at new diagnosis, from a patient treated with antithyroid drugs. In DNA form, the CDR3 reads TGTGCCAGCAGCTGGGGTTCGGCGAACACTGAAGCTTTCTTT. This encodes CASSWGSANTEAFF.